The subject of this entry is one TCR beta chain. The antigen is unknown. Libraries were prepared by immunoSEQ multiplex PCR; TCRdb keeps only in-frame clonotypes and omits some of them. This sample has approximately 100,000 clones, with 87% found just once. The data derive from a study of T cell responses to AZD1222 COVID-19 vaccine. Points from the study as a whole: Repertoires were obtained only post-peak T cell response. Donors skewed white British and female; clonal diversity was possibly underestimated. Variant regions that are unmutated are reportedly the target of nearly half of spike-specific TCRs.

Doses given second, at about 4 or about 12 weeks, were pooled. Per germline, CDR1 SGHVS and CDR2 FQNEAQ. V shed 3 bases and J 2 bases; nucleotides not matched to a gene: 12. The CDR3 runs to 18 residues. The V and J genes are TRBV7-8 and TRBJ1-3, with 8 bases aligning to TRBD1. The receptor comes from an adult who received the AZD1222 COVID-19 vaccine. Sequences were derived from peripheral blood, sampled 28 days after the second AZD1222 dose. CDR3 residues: CASSLGATGEGAGNTIYF. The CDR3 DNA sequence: TGTGCCAGCAGCTTGGGAGCGACAGGGGAAGGCGCTGGAAACACCATATATTTT. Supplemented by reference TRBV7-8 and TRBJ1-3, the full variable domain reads GAGVSQSPRYKVAKRGQDVALRCDPISGHVSLFWYQQALGQGPEFLTYFQNEAQLDKSGLPSDRFFAERPEGSVSTLKIQRTQQEDSAVYLCASSLGATGEGAGNTIYFGEGSWLTVV.